Following are 3 T cell receptor beta chains from one sample sequenced in a study of blood T cells in healthy people across ages. With a J-beta primer mix and a sample-barcoded 5' primer, a second PCR ran about 7 to 11 cycles. One entry per CDR3 protein, called by TCRdb with MiXCR from the 5' RACE reads. This table holds 650,000 to 900,000 distinct CDR3 sequences, approximately 67% found once. Sequenced material: blood. These receptors were taken from a man younger than 45 in good health.

In its sample, this clonotype was seen once. The rearrangement uses TRBV28 and TRBJ2-6; TRBD1 matches at 7 bases. Trimming cost V 7 bases and J 2 bases; bases outside gene matches: 8. In germline, CDR1 is MDHEN, CDR2 SYDVKM. This CDR3 region has 16 residues. The CDR3 nucleotides are TGTGCCAGCATGGACAGGACAATAACTGGGGCCAACGTCCTGACTTTC. Amino acids: CASMDRTITGANVLTF.

Only one count was recorded for this clonotype. The genes are TRBV6-5 and TRBJ2-7, with D possibly matching TRBD1 (6 bases). Germline-derived CDR1 and CDR2 are MNHEY and SVGAGI. This CDR3 comprises 13 residues. Between the trimmed V and J ends, which lost 6 bases and 4 bases, there was a span of 13 bases. CDR3 in DNA: TGTGCCAGCAGGTGGGAAGGGGGATACGAGCAGTACTTC. This codes for CASRWEGGYEQYF.

The chain joins TRBV7-7 to TRBJ2-3; 9 bases are shared with TRBD1. V lost 5 bases and J lost 5; bases outside the gene matches: 8. CDR3 length equals 15 residues. CDR1 is SSHAT, CDR2 FNYEAQ, per germline (reference sequence). The CDR3 region has the DNA TGTGCCAGCAGCCCCGGGACAGGGAATAAAGATACGCAGTATTTT. Its protein product is CASSPGTGNKDTQYF. Full variable domain (rest looked up from reference TRBV7-7 and TRBJ2-3): GAGVSQSPRYKVTKRGQDVTLRCDPISSHATLYWYQQALGQGPEFLTYFNYEAQPDKSGLPSDRFSAERPEGSISTLTIQRTEQRDSAMYRCASSPGTGNKDTQYFGPGTRLTVL.